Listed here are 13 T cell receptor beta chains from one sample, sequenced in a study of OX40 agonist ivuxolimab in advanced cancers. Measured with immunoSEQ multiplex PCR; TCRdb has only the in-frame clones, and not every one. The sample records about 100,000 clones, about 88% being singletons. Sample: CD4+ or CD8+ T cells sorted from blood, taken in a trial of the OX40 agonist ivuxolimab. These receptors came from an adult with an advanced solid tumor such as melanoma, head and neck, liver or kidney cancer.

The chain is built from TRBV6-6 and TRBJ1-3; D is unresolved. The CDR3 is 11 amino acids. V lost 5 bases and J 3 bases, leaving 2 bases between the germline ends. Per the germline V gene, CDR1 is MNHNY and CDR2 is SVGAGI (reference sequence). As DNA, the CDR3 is TGTGCCAGCAGTATTGGAAACACCATATATTTT. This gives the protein CASSIGNTIYF.

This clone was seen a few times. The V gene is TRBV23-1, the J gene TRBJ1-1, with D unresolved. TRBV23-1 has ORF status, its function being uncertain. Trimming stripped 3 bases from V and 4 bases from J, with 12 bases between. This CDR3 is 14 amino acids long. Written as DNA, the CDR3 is TGCGCCAGCAGTCAGGATCCCCCGGGCACTGAAGCTTTCTTT. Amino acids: CASSQDPPGTEAFF.

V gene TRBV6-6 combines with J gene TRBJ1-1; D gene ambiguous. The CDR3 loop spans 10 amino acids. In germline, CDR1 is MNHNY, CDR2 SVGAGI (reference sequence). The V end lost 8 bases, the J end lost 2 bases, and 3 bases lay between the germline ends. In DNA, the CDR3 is TGTGCCAGCGCCAACACTGAAGCTTTCTTT. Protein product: CASANTEAFF.

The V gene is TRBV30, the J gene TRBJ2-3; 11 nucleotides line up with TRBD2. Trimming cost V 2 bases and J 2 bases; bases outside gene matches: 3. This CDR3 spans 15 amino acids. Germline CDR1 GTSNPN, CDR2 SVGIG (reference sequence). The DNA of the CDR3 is TGTGCCTGGAGTTTGGGACTAGCGGACACAGATACGCAGTATTTT. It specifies CAWSLGLADTDTQYF. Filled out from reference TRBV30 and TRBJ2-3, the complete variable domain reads SQTIHQWPATLVQPVGSPLSLECTVEGTSNPNLYWYRQAAGRGLQLLFYSVGIGQISSEVPQNLSASRPQDRQFILSSKKLLLSDSGFYLCAWSLGLADTDTQYFGPGTRLTVL.

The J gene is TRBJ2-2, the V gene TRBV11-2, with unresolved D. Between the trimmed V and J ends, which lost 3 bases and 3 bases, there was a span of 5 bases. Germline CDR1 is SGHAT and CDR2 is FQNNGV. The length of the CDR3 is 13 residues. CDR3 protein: CASSFMDTGELFF. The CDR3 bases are TGTGCCAGCAGCTTTATGGACACCGGGGAGCTGTTTTTT.

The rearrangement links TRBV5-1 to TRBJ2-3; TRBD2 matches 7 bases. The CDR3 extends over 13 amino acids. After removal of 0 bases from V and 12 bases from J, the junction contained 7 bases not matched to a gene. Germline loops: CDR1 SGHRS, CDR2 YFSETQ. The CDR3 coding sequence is TGCGCCAGCAGCTTGGCGGGGCGGGAGAGTCAGTATTTT. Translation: CASSLAGRESQYF.

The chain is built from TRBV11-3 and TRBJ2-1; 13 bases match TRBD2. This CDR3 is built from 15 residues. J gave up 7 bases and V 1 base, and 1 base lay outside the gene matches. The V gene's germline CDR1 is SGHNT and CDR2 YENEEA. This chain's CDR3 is CASSLGGLAGNEQFF. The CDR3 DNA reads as TGTGCCAGCAGCTTAGGGGGACTAGCGGGGAATGAGCAGTTCTTC.

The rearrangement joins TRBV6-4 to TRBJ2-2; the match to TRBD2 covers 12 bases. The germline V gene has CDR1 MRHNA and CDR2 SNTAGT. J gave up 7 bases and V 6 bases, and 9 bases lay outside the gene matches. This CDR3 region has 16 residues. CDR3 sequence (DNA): TGTGCCAGCAGCGCCCTAGCGGGAGGGCCGAGCGGGGAGCTGTTTTTT. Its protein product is CASSALAGGPSGELFF.

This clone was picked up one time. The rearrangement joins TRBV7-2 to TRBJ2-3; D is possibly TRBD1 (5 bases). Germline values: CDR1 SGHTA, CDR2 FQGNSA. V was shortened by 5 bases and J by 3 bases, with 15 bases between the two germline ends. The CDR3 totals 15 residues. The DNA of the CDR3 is TGTGCCAGCAGCATAGGGGCCAGGGCAACAGATACGCAGTATTTT. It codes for CASSIGARATDTQYF.

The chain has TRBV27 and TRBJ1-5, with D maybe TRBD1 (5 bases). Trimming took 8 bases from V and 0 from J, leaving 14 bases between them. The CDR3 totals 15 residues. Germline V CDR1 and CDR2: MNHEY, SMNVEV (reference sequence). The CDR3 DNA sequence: TGTGCCAGCCGGCGGGGACTTAATAGCAATCAGCCCCAGCATTTT. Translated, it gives CASRRGLNSNQPQHF.

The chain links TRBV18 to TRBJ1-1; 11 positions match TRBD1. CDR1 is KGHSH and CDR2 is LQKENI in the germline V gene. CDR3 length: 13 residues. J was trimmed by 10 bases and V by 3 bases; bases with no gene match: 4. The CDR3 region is CASSPGTGGLAFF. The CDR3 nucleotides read TGTGCCAGCTCACCCGGGACAGGGGGATTAGCTTTCTTT.

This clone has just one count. CDR3 loop: CASSIRGQGAGEQYF. The CDR3 DNA follows: TGTGCCAGTAGTATAAGGGGACAGGGGGCCGGCGAGCAGTACTTC. This chain uses TRBV19 with TRBJ2-7; TRBD1 matches at 12 bases. The CDR3 is 15 amino acids. Germline V gene data show CDR1 as LNHDA and CDR2 as SQIVND (reference sequence). Unmatched junction bases numbered 5, after V lost 2 bases and J lost 6 bases.

The CDR3 is CASSFEGQGDEQYF. The CDR3 nucleotides read TGTGCCAGCAGCTTCGAGGGGCAGGGGGACGAGCAGTACTTC. V usage is TRBV11-1 and J usage is TRBJ2-7; 7 nucleotides agree with TRBD1. Germline V gives CDR1 SGHAT, CDR2 FQDESV (reference sequence). CDR3 length: 14 amino acids. With 3 bases clipped from V and 5 bases from J, the junction kept 7 bases outside the gene matches.